This TCR beta chain was observed in a study of T cell changes during pregnancy in multiple sclerosis. This table comes from immunoSEQ multiplex PCR, and its TCRdb copy is limited to in-frame clones, with some not included. The data contain under 20,000 clones, 70% to 90% of them singletons. Germline CDR1 SGHTS, CDR2 YDEGEE. This CDR3 is built from 14 residues. Trimming removed 0 bases from V and 2 bases from J, with 8 bases in between. The input for sequencing was CD8+ T cells from peripheral blood mononuclear cells, taken in the second trimester of pregnancy. The source of this sequence is a female donor in good health, enrolled as a control in a pregnancy study. This chain connects TRBV5-8 to TRBJ2-5; TRBD1 might be the D (6 bases). The CDR3 here is CASSLADSQETQYF. The DNA of the CDR3 is TGTGCCAGCAGCTTGGCGGACAGTCAAGAGACCCAGTACTTC.